A single sample gave rise to the 6 T cell receptor beta chains below, sequenced in a study of follicular helper T cells after annual influenza vaccination. Only in-frame clones appear in the TCRdb table, and some are missing; sequencing was by immunoSEQ multiplex PCR. The sample consists of 6,000 to 9,500 clones, around four fifths of them appearing once. Regarding time point: 2014-2015 season, 7 days after vaccination. Sequenced material: CXCR5+ CD38- circulating T follicular helper cells from blood, taken 7 days after influenza vaccination. Subset noted: circulating Tfh, non-naive CD4+CXCR5+PD-1+ (ICOS+CD38+ or ICOS-CD38-). These receptors were taken from an adult who received the influenza vaccine.

V gene TRBV7-9 combines with J gene TRBJ1-2; D is uncertain. CDR3 size: 13 residues. Germline V lookup: CDR1 SEHNR, CDR2 FQNEAQ (reference sequence). V shed 1 base and J shed 2 bases, with 5 bases lying between them. CDR3 nucleotides: TGTGCCAGCAGCTTAGGCGGAAACTATGGCTACACCTTC. Translated, it gives CASSLGGNYGYTF.

CDR3 coding DNA: TGTGCCAGCAGGTCGACAGGGGGGATCACTGAAGCTTTCTTT. It translates to CASRSTGGITEAFF. The rearrangement links TRBV6-1 to TRBJ1-1; 9 nucleotides match TRBD1. The trim removed 6 bases at V and 4 bases at J, leaving 6 bases unmatched. Germline CDR1 reads MNHNS; CDR2 reads SASEGT. The CDR3 has 14 amino acids.

This chain uses TRBV5-5 with TRBJ1-1; 11 nucleotides align to TRBD1. J gave up 1 base and V 3 bases, and 11 bases lay outside the gene matches. CDR1 SGHKS and CDR2 YYEKEE come from the germline V gene (reference sequence). The CDR3 length is 18 residues. As DNA, the CDR3 is TGTGCCAGCAGCTCCCGGGGGCTAGGACAGGGGGCGAACACTGAAGCTTTCTTT. It yields the protein CASSSRGLGQGANTEAFF.

This sequence joins TRBV30 and TRBJ1-4; 10 bases agree with TRBD1. Germline V CDR1 and CDR2: GTSNPN, SVGIG (reference sequence). CDR3 length equals 15 residues. V was pared by 3 bases and J by 5 bases, with 6 bases of the junction left unmatched. CDR3 DNA sequence: TGTGCCTGGAGCCACGACAGGGGGCAAAATGAAAAACTGTTTTTT. This translates into CAWSHDRGQNEKLFF.

This clone was detected only once. The J gene is TRBJ1-3, the V gene TRBV28; D ambiguous. CDR1 MDHEN and CDR2 SYDVKM come from the germline V gene. CDR3 length equals 14 residues. V lost 3 bases and J 0 bases, leaving 6 bases between the germline ends. The DNA of the CDR3 is TGTGCCAGCAGTTTTTTAGGCTCTGGAAACACCATATATTTT. It encodes CASSFLGSGNTIYF.

The J gene is TRBJ2-5, the V gene TRBV7-2, with D tentatively TRBD1 (6 bases). V lost 0 bases, J lost 4 bases, and 9 bases lay in between. There are 14 residues in the CDR3. The germline V gene has CDR1 SGHTA and CDR2 FQGNSA. The CDR3 here is CASSLAGAGETQYF. The CDR3, as DNA: TGTGCCAGCAGCTTAGCGGGGGCAGGAGAGACCCAGTACTTC.